Given below is one T cell receptor (beta chain) in context. The study ran its PCR with 60 Vbeta and 13 Jbeta primers. The repertoire was sequenced with immunoSEQ multiplex PCR; TCRdb's copy has only in-frame clones and lacks some. Here the sample spans some 110,000 clones, over 65% being singletons. This sample is drawn from a study of cytomegalovirus exposure and HLA in healthy donors. About the research overall: Early on, a data release was issued that held roughly 80 million unique TCRs from HLA-typed donors.

The source is a woman aged 50 to 60 in good health and CMV-seropositive. The specimen was PBMCs.

The CDR3 nucleotides read TGCGCCAGCAGCCCTCGCTCCGGGACAGGAGCCTACGAGCAGTACTTC. As protein: CASSPRSGTGAYEQYF. The V gene is TRBV4-1, the J gene TRBJ2-5, with 8 positions matching TRBD1. The J call is in doubt because the DNA end fits TRBJ2-7 better. Germline lookup yields CDR1 MGHRA and CDR2 YSYEKL. The CDR3 covers 16 residues.